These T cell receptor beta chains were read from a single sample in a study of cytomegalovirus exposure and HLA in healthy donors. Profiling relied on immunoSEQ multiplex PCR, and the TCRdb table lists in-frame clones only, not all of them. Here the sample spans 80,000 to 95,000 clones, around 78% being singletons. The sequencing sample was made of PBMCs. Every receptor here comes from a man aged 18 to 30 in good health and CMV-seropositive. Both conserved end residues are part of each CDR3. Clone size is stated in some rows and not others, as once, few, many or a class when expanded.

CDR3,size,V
CSVERGVGGYTF,few,TRBV29-1
CASSQALLAGVYREQFF,-,TRBV4-1
CASSEEGGETQYF,-,TRBV10-1
CASSPDRLAGIPYTQYF,-,TRBV28
CASSQGGGSSYEQYF,-,TRBV4-1
CASSLGQGDQPQHF,-,TRBV13
CAIGGFSVNEQYF,few,TRBV5-4
CSVGQGAGNTEAFF,-,TRBV29-1
CASSVSGTTNTEAFF,-,TRBV9
CASDFSTGRGAFF,-,TRBV6-1
CASSSRQGPHEQYF,-,TRBV6-5